The 20 T cell receptor beta chains given below trace back to one sample, sequenced in a study of OX40 agonist ivuxolimab in advanced cancers. The repertoire was sequenced with immunoSEQ multiplex PCR; TCRdb's copy has only in-frame clones and lacks some. Among approximately 99,000 clones listed, 85% to 95% were seen once. Specimen: CD4+ or CD8+ T cells sorted from blood, collected in a trial of the OX40 agonist ivuxolimab. All receptors come from an adult with an advanced solid tumor such as melanoma, head and neck, liver or kidney cancer.

The rearrangement uses TRBV19 and TRBJ1-5, with TRBD1 identical over 9 bases. Per the germline V gene, CDR1 is LNHDA and CDR2 is SQIVND (reference sequence). The CDR3 is 14 amino acids. The junction had 3 bases not matched to a gene; V was cut back by 4 bases and J by 5 bases. CDR3 sequence: CASSRTGEDQPQHF. CDR3 nucleotides: TGTGCCAGTAGTAGGACAGGGGAGGATCAGCCCCAGCATTTT.

The chain employs TRBV9 and TRBJ2-3, with D uncertain. The CDR3 is 15 amino acids. V lost 0 bases and J 0 bases, leaving 8 bases between the germline ends. The germline V gene encodes CDR1 SGDLS and CDR2 YYNGEE. CDR3 coding DNA: TGTGCCAGCAGCGTAGTAAGCCTCAGCACAGATACGCAGTATTTT. Its protein is CASSVVSLSTDTQYF.

CDR3 DNA sequence: TGTGCCTGGCAGGGGGAAGGAACTGAAGCTTTCTTT. Translation gives CAWQGEGTEAFF. The chain couples TRBV30 to TRBJ1-1; TRBD1 matches 7 bases. Per the germline V gene, CDR1 is GTSNPN and CDR2 is SVGIG (reference sequence). With 5 bases clipped from V and 5 bases from J, the junction kept 5 bases outside the gene matches. The CDR3 is 12 residues long.

The chain employs TRBV10-3 and TRBJ1-4, with a weak D call TRBD1 (6 bases). This CDR3 has 14 amino acids. Looked up from germline, CDR1 is ENHRY and CDR2 is SYGVKD. Trimming shortened V by 7 bases and J by 6 bases, and 15 bases separated the two germline ends. The CDR3 DNA follows: TGTGCCATCAACGAACAGGGAGTGGATGAAAAACTGTTTTTT. This codes for CAINEQGVDEKLFF.

J is TRBJ2-7 and V is TRBV7-9; D is possibly TRBD2 (6 bases). Germline V lookup: CDR1 SEHNR, CDR2 FQNEAQ (reference sequence). CDR3 length equals 14 residues. Trimming shortened V by 1 base and J by 7 bases, and 14 bases separated the two germline ends. As DNA, the CDR3 is TGTGCCAGCAGCTTAGTGGGGGGAGTGCGGGAGCAGTACTTC. This gives the protein CASSLVGGVREQYF.

This clone was observed a few times. The chain couples TRBV25-1 to TRBJ1-2, with no clear D. V lost 4 bases, J lost 2 bases, and 2 bases lay in between. Germline CDR1 MGHDK, CDR2 SYGVNS. The CDR3 consists of 11 residues. CDR3 region: CASSANYGYTF. The CDR3 DNA is TGTGCCAGCAGTGCGAACTATGGCTACACCTTC.

The rearrangement joins TRBV6-1 to TRBJ2-1, with D maybe TRBD2 (6 bases). CDR3 length: 14 residues. CDR1 and CDR2 (germline): MNHNS, SASEGT. V gave up 4 bases and J gave up 7 bases, with 14 bases separating them. CDR3 nucleotide sequence: TGTGCCAGCAGTGTAGGTGGAGGGACGAATGAGCAGTTCTTC. This sequence encodes CASSVGGGTNEQFF.

V and J are TRBV30 and TRBJ1-1; D is ambiguous. Per germline, CDR1 GTSNPN and CDR2 SVGIG (reference sequence). The CDR3 contains 11 residues. Trimming cost V 0 bases and J 11 bases, with 10 bases left between them. CDR3: CAWSVQQEAFF. CDR3 nucleotide sequence: TGTGCCTGGAGTGTACAACAAGAGGCTTTCTTT.

The chain combines TRBV5-1 with TRBJ1-1; 12 nucleotides match TRBD1. Germline values: CDR1 SGHRS, CDR2 YFSETQ. The CDR3 spans 14 residues. V lost 0 bases, J lost 8 bases, and 2 bases stayed unmatched. CDR3 in amino acids: CASSLGGQGAEAFF. The DNA of the CDR3 is TGCGCCAGCAGCTTGGGGGGACAGGGGGCCGAAGCTTTCTTT.

Only one count was recorded for this clone. The chain couples TRBV6-5 to TRBJ1-1; tentatively, D is TRBD1 (6 bases). The CDR3 runs 15 residues. The germline gives CDR1 MNHEY, CDR2 SVGAGI. V lost 3 bases and J 2 bases, leaving 13 bases between the germline ends. The CDR3 nucleotides read TGTGCCAGCAGTTATGACCCAGGGGTTAACACTGAAGCTTTCTTT. Its translation: CASSYDPGVNTEAFF.

The chain is built from TRBV7-3 and TRBJ2-3; a weak D match, TRBD2 (6 bases). Looked up from germline, CDR1 is SGHTA and CDR2 is FQGTGA. This CDR3 region has 15 residues. The V end was cut by 0 bases, the J end by 3 bases, with 10 bases between. CDR3: CASSLTAAGTDTQYF. The CDR3 region has the DNA TGTGCCAGCAGCTTAACGGCGGCGGGAACAGATACGCAGTATTTT.

The rearrangement links TRBV6-1 to TRBJ1-2, with D uncertain. The CDR3 extends over 14 amino acids. CDR1 is MNHNS, CDR2 SASEGT, per germline. V lost 0 bases, J lost 5 bases, and 10 bases lay in between. The CDR3 sequence is CASSEAGGLYGYTF. In nucleotides, the CDR3 is TGTGCCAGCAGTGAAGCGGGTGGGTTATATGGCTACACCTTC.

This clone was detected a few times. V is TRBV11-2 and J is TRBJ1-6; D is undetermined. The germline V gene has CDR1 SGHAT and CDR2 FQNNGV. Trimming shortened V by 3 bases and J by 7 bases, and 10 bases separated the two germline ends. The CDR3 has 14 amino acids. As DNA, the CDR3 is TGTGCCAGCAGCTTCAGCAGGAACAATTCACCCCTCCACTTT. It yields the protein CASSFSRNNSPLHF.

Here the CDR3 DNA reads TGTGCCAGCAGTGTCCAGGGGGCAGGAGGCACAGATACGCAGTATTTT. Translated, it gives CASSVQGAGGTDTQYF. The chain joins TRBV6-4 to TRBJ2-3, with 8 bases fitting TRBD1. This CDR3 spans 16 amino acids. Trimming removed 4 bases from V and 1 base from J; junction bases left unmatched: 7. Germline CDR1 is MRHNA and CDR2 is SNTAGT.

This chain links TRBV11-3 with TRBJ1-1; D unresolved. The CDR3 spans 14 residues. The ends were cut back, 0 bases at V and 2 bases at J, with 7 bases in the middle. Germline lookup yields CDR1 SGHNT and CDR2 YENEEA. The CDR3 bases are TGTGCCAGCAGCTTAGATGGCACTAACACTGAAGCTTTCTTT. Its translation is CASSLDGTNTEAFF.

The genes are TRBV9 and TRBJ1-2; no clear D. The CDR3 is 15 residues long. Germline CDR1 reads SGDLS; CDR2 reads YYNGEE. Trimming removed 0 bases at V and 7 bases at J, with 16 bases between. The DNA for the CDR3 is TGTGCCAGCAGCGTAGGCTCTTGGAGGGAGGCTGGCTACACCTTC. It specifies CASSVGSWREAGYTF.

This clone has only one observation. The V call is TRBV5-1, the J call TRBJ2-3, with D tentatively TRBD1 (6 bases). Trimming took off 0 bases at V and 4 bases at J, with 9 bases between the two ends. Per germline, CDR1 SGHRS and CDR2 YFSETQ. The CDR3 has 14 residues. The CDR3 nucleotides read TGCGCCAGCAGCTTGGCCAGGGGAGCAGATACGCAGTATTTT. Translated, it gives CASSLARGADTQYF.

This chain uses TRBV4-2 with TRBJ1-5; D uncertain. In germline, CDR1 is LGHNA, CDR2 YNFKEQ. This CDR3 spans 15 amino acids. V dropped 0 bases and J dropped 4 bases, with 10 bases sitting between them. The CDR3 sequence is CASSQETGKNQPQHF. The CDR3 region has the DNA TGTGCCAGCAGCCAAGAGACGGGGAAAAATCAGCCCCAGCATTTT.

The V and J genes are TRBV5-6 and TRBJ1-6; 8 bases are a match to TRBD1. Germline lookup yields CDR1 SGHDT and CDR2 YYEEEE. The CDR3 loop spans 14 amino acids. The V gene end was trimmed by 1 base and the J gene end by 9 bases; junction bases not matched to a gene: 3. The CDR3 DNA follows: TGTGCCAGCAGCTTGAGGACAGGGAGTTCACCCCTCCACTTT. Encoded protein: CASSLRTGSSPLHF.

The chain employs TRBV5-8 and TRBJ1-2; D is unresolved. Germline CDR1 reads SGHTS; CDR2 reads YDEGEE. The CDR3 has 12 residues. Between the trimmed V and J ends, which lost 0 bases and 8 bases, there was a span of 8 bases. The CDR3 sequence is CASSLVPGGYTF. In DNA, the CDR3 is TGTGCCAGCAGCTTGGTGCCGGGAGGCTACACCTTC.